The T cell receptor (beta chain) under discussion was sequenced for a study of blood T cell repertoires in COVID-19 (dated by TCRdb to 2018 to 2020). Notes on the research overall: Samples covering the acute and convalescent phases of COVID-19 were provided by collaborators in the United States, Italy and Spain. The prospective study material was composed of cDNA or gDNA derived from T cells, B-cell-depleted T cells, or PBMCs. Subjects who had been exposed to COVID-19, were actively infected with it, or had recovered from it provided the deeply sampled blood TCRbeta repertoires that made up the dataset. A freely available public database, intended as a resource for researchers studying the immune response to SARS-CoV-2, is where the repertoires were released. The samples were drawn from two sources: the first 160 participants of the ongoing ImmuneRACE study, and 1,200 or so subjects contributed by 6 global collaborators. Nearly every sample came with metadata listing a de-identified subject ID, COVID-19 status, age in years and sex. Where available, HLA class I and class II types were obtained from metadata supplied by the sample provider rather than from assay-based typing. Findings and caveats that apply to the study as a whole: Clinical and demographic metadata were provided uncurated, with the amount varying by source and participant.

At one collaborating source in Seattle, patients were enrolled during active infection and were followed longitudinally through the course of disease. The collaborating institutions used their own protocols to collect whole blood in K2EDTA tubes. For TCRbeta analysis, collaborators shipped samples as frozen whole blood, isolated PBMCs, or DNA extracted from either of those sample types. For this clone: It has no known antigen specificity. No much larger clone exists at a distance of one base, and base qualities are not known.

TCRbeta CDR3 regions were amplified from genomic DNA using the immunoSEQ Assay, a bias-controlled multiplex PCR. In the original analysis: Nucleated cell counts per sample were estimated from amplification of reference gene primers within the assay. Sequence reads were collapsed and filtered to measure the absolute abundance of every unique TCRbeta CDR3 rearrangement. For each sample, productive Simpson clonality was calculated by taking the square root of Simpson's diversity index across productive rearrangements. The table comes from immuneACCESS by way of TCRdb, which keeps in-frame sequences with V and J called. Part of the clones is missing from these tables; in studies checked, under half for an unresolved V gene and the rest for unknown reasons. The D gene and trimming were derived from the DNA, and the V and J assignments and clone size from that table. A total of about 230,000 clones appear in this sample, 70% to 90% of them only once. Clones ranked in the top ten supply approximately 10% of the sample.

Material for sequencing was peripheral blood. This receptor was taken from a man aged 45-65 years with COVID-19, enrolled during active disease.

The encoded CDR3 is CASSLRQGRTFF. The nucleotide sequence is given as TGTGCCAGCAGCCTAAGACAGGGGAGGACTTTCTTT. The chain was built from TRBV7-8 and TRBJ1-1, with TRBD1 matching 8 junction bases. CDR1 and CDR2 are read off the germline V gene as SGHVS and FQNEAQ. The germline V end is reduced by 5 bases and the J end by 12 bases; junction bases left unmatched: 8. The CDR3, cysteine through phenylalanine, is 12 amino acids long. Just CDR3 DNA is preserved here, 36 bases in frame from base 1.